Below, 31 T cell receptor beta chains from the same sample are listed, as sequenced in a study of tumor-infiltrating lymphocytes in primary liver carcinoma. From unsorted bulk tissue weighing roughly 17-31 mg, DNA and RNA were co-extracted. Constant-region priming of around 500 ng total RNA yielded TCR beta cDNA. Employing slightly modified ARM-PCR, three nested multiplex PCR rounds were run, and these gave rise to the TCR beta libraries. Forward primers for TRBV1-TRBV30 and a C-beta reverse primer served the first two PCR rounds, at roughly 10 cycles each. Each CDR3 protein gets one entry after TCRdb re-called the multiplex PCR reads with MiXCR. The sample contains about 190,000 distinct CDR3 sequences, 70% to 90% of which appear only once. The sequencing sample was made of tumor tissue from primary liver carcinoma. These receptors were obtained from a man aged 35 to 55 with primary liver carcinoma and hepatitis B virus infection.

The V gene is TRBV6-1, the J gene TRBJ2-5; 7 bases are a match to TRBD1. The CDR3 covers 14 residues. With V trimmed by 6 bases and J by 5 bases, 9 bases remained unmatched. In germline, CDR1 is MNHNS, CDR2 SASEGT. CDR3: CASRVSYRGETQYF. The CDR3 coding sequence is TGTGCCAGCAGAGTTTCCTACAGGGGTGAGACCCAGTACTTC.

As to this clonotype: The CDR3 end shows no conserved phenylalanine or tryptophan, and so a read error is likely. The chain recombines TRBV11-1 with TRBJ2-2; D unclear. The germline CDR1 and CDR2 sequences are SGHAT and FQDESV (reference sequence). Trimming left V 11 bases short and J 6 bases short, with 22 bases between. The CDR3 consists of 15 residues. CDR3 bases: TGTGCCCACAACTATACAAGACCTTTCTCCGGGGAGCTGTTTTCT. Its translation: CAHNYTRPFSGELFS.

As concerns this clonotype: Its ends do not fully match the called genes, so a read error is possible. J is TRBJ2-3 and V is TRBV6-5; D gene unclear. The CDR3 spans 14 residues. CDR1 is MNHEY, CDR2 SVGAGI, per germline. The CDR3: CASNRERWADTHYF. The CDR3 region has the DNA TGTGCCAGCAATAGAGAGAGGTGGGCAGATACGCACTATTTT.

This clonotype was seen a single time. This may come from a read error, since a much larger clone is one base off. The chain is built from TRBV13 and TRBJ2-1, with unresolved D. V shed 8 bases and J shed 11 bases, with 13 bases lying between them. CDR1 PRHDT and CDR2 FYEKMQ come from the germline V gene (reference sequence). The CDR3 extends over 11 amino acids. The CDR3 reads CASSLGYQQFF. The CDR3 region has the DNA TGTGCCAGCTCATTGGGCTATCAGCAGTTCTTC. Supplemented by reference TRBV13 and TRBJ2-1, the full variable domain reads AAGVIQSPRHLIKEKRETATLKCYPIPRHDTVYWYQQGPGQDPQFLISFYEKMQSDKGSIPDRFSAQQFSDYHSELNMSSLELGDSALYFCASSLGYQQFFGPGTRLTVL.

For this clonotype: The junction shows a germline mismatch at one end, possibly a read error. The chain employs TRBV28 and TRBJ2-1, with D perhaps matching TRBD2 (5 bases). Looked up from germline, CDR1 is MDHEN and CDR2 is SYDVKM. The CDR3 has 15 residues. CDR3 nucleotides: TGTGTCAGCAGAACGGACTCAACATCGGGTAATGAGCAGTTCTTC. This translates into CVSRTDSTSGNEQFF.

This clonotype was seen ten or more times. V is TRBV28 and J is TRBJ2-1; D possibly uses TRBD1 or TRBD2 (6 bases each). Germline V gene data show CDR1 as MDHEN and CDR2 as SYDVKM. The CDR3 has 14 residues. Trimming took off 3 bases at V and 7 bases at J, with 13 bases between the two ends. The CDR3 region has the DNA TGTGCCAGCAGTTTGGGGGGCGCGATGAATGAGCAGTTCTTC. It translates to CASSLGGAMNEQFF.

On this clonotype itself: A read error may account for a junction end that differs from germline. This chain uses TRBV6-6 with TRBJ2-2, with D tentatively TRBD1 (6 bases). Germline CDR1 and CDR2: MNHNY and SVGAGI (reference sequence). The CDR3 covers 15 residues. This CDR3 reads CVSNTGWANTGELFF. The CDR3 bases are TGTGTCAGCAATACAGGGTGGGCGAACACCGGGGAGCTGTTTTTT.

Regarding this clonotype: This is likely a read error, given that the CDR3 carries no conserved phenylalanine or tryptophan at its end. The gene calls are TRBV5-5 and TRBJ2-5; D call uncertain. Germline V gene lookup returns CDR1 SGHKS and CDR2 YYEKEE (reference sequence). This CDR3 region has 12 residues. The CDR3 here is CASSLGIETQYL. CDR3 nucleotides: TGTGCTAGCAGCTTGGGTATAGAGACCCAGTACTTA.

With respect to this clonotype: One end of the junction varies from germline; a read error may be responsible. The CDR3 bases are TGTGCCAGCAGCCAAGATGGTAACGAGCAGTACTTT. The encoded protein is CASSQDGNEQYF. This chain links TRBV4-2 with TRBJ2-7; D is uncertain. Germline V CDR1 and CDR2: LGHNA, YNFKEQ. This CDR3 contains 12 residues.

The chain combines TRBV29-1 with TRBJ2-5, with 13 bases that match TRBD2. The germline CDR1 and CDR2 sequences are SQVTM and ANQGSEA. V trimming: 5 bases; J trimming: 14 bases; junction bases outside the gene matches: 17. The CDR3 is 15 residues long. CDR3 amino acids: CSVRTSGSWSETQYF. CDR3 in DNA: TGCAGCGTTCGGACTAGCGGGAGTTGGTCAGAGACGCAATACTTC.

A few counts support this clonotype. The chain carries TRBV20-1 and TRBJ2-5; 7 nucleotides agree with TRBD2. Trimming removed 4 bases from V and 5 bases from J; junction bases left unmatched: 10. Germline V lookup: CDR1 DFQATT, CDR2 SNEGSKA (reference sequence). CDR3 size: 14 residues. The CDR3 DNA reads as TGCAGTGCTAAACTAGCGCGGGCCCAGGAGACCCAGTACTTC. This sequence encodes CSAKLARAQETQYF.

Concerning this clonotype: One junction end disagrees with the germline gene, perhaps due to a read error. The chain carries TRBV14 and TRBJ2-1; D is ambiguous. The CDR3 runs to 16 residues. Germline loops: CDR1 SGHDN, CDR2 FVKESK. Here the CDR3 reads CASSAVAGWVDNGQFF. The CDR3 bases are TGTGCCAGCAGTGCCGTAGCTGGATGGGTAGACAATGGGCAGTTCTTC. Full variable domain (remainder filled in from reference TRBV14 and TRBJ2-1): EAGVTQFPSHSVIEKGQTVTLRCDPISGHDNLYWYRRVMGKEIKFLLHFVKESKQDESGMPNNRFLAERTGGTYSTLKVQPAELEDSGVYFCASSAVAGWVDNGQFFGPGTRLTVL.

As concerns this clonotype: The CDR3 does not close with the conserved phenylalanine or tryptophan, likely indicating a read error. The chain joins TRBV6-1 to TRBJ1-5, with D uncertain. The DNA end lines up better with TRBJ2-3; the J call may be wrong. CDR1 and CDR2 (germline): MNHNS, SASEGT. The CDR3 runs to 13 residues. This CDR3 is CASSEALLSNQYS. The CDR3 nucleotides read TGTGCCAGCAGTGAAGCGCTTCTAAGTAACCAGTATTCT.

V usage is TRBV4-2 and J usage is TRBJ2-1, with D possibly matching TRBD1 (6 bases). V was shortened by 3 bases and J by 5 bases, with 17 bases between the two germline ends. This CDR3 contains 16 residues. Germline CDR1 reads LGHNA; CDR2 reads YNFKEQ. CDR3 residues: CASSHHGGQRNNEQFF. In DNA form, the CDR3 reads TGTGCCAGCAGCCACCACGGAGGACAGAGGAACAATGAGCAGTTCTTC.

Comment on this clonotype: One end of the junction fails to match germline, which may point to a read error. V usage is TRBV30 and J usage is TRBJ2-7; D might be TRBD2 (5 bases). The CDR3 contains 13 residues. The germline gives CDR1 GTSNPN, CDR2 SVGIG (reference sequence). The CDR3 here is CAWSGGRPYEQYF. The DNA for the CDR3 is TGTGCATGGAGTGGAGGCAGGCCCTACGAGCAGTACTTC.

This chain joins TRBV7-2 and TRBJ2-3, with 9 bases identical to TRBD1. The CDR3 totals 14 residues. The V and J ends lost 5 bases and 8 bases, in that order; junction bases with no gene match: 8. Germline V gives CDR1 SGHTA, CDR2 FQGNSA. CDR3 coding DNA: TGTGCCAGCAGCCCGACAGGGGGACACAGTACGCAGTATTTT. This gives the protein CASSPTGGHSTQYF.

This clonotype has more than one count but fewer than ten. This could be a read error, since a much larger clone is one nucleotide away. The V and J genes are TRBV5-4 and TRBJ2-1; no clear D gene. V was shortened by 6 bases and J by 6 bases, with 7 bases between the two germline ends. Per germline, CDR1 SGHNT and CDR2 YYREEE (reference sequence). The CDR3 length is 11 residues. The CDR3 sequence is CASNRSNEQFF. The CDR3, as DNA: TGTGCCAGCAACCGGTCCAATGAGCAGTTCTTC. The complete variable domain, with remaining parts taken from reference TRBV5-4 and TRBJ2-1, reads ETGVTQSPTHLIKTRGQQVTLRCSSQSGHNTVSWYQQALGQGPQFIFQYYREEENGRGNFPPRFSGLQFPNYSSELNVNALELDDSALYLCASNRSNEQFFGPGTRLTVL.

As concerns this clonotype: A read error may be the cause here, since a much bigger clone is one base away. The genes are TRBV5-4 and TRBJ1-1; 7 nucleotides align to TRBD1. From germline, CDR1 is SGHNT and CDR2 YYREEE (reference sequence). This CDR3 spans 15 amino acids. For the CDR3, the DNA is TGTGCCAGCAACTTGCGACAGGGCGGGGACACTGAAGCTTTCTTT. Its translation is CASNLRQGGDTEAFF.

This clonotype is a singleton in its sample. No conserved phenylalanine or tryptophan ends this CDR3, so it is likely a read error. This chain joins TRBV5-4 and TRBJ2-1; 9 bases map to TRBD1. The CDR3 covers 15 residues. Looked up from germline, CDR1 is SGHNT and CDR2 is YYREEE (reference sequence). CDR3 DNA sequence: TGTGCCAGCAACTTGGTGGGACAGGGTTACAATGAGCAGTTCTTA. Protein sequence: CASNLVGQGYNEQFL.

Of note for this clonotype: The junction shows a germline mismatch at one end, possibly a read error. The gene calls are TRBV6-1 and TRBJ1-4, with a tentative D call TRBD1 (5 bases). There are 16 residues in the CDR3. Looked up from germline, CDR1 is MNHNS and CDR2 is SASEGT. CDR3 amino acids: CASNESGVTTNEKLFF. The CDR3 DNA reads TGTGCCAGCAATGAATCGGGGGTTACAACTAATGAAAAACTGTTTTTT.

Concerning this clonotype itself: The junction and the germline gene differ at one end; a read error may be behind it. V gene TRBV28 combines with J gene TRBJ2-7; D is possibly TRBD2 (6 bases). From germline, CDR1 is MDHEN and CDR2 SYDVKM. This CDR3 is 15 amino acids long. The CDR3 here is CVSSLWGGNIVEQYF. The CDR3, as DNA: TGTGTCAGCAGTTTATGGGGCGGGAACATAGTCGAGCAGTACTTC.

This chain joins TRBV29-1 and TRBJ2-2; 7 bases map to TRBD2. The ends lost 7 bases at V and 0 bases at J; junction bases unmatched: 8. The CDR3 runs 15 residues. CDR1 SQVTM and CDR2 ANQGSEA come from the germline V gene. The CDR3 loop is CSAGTSVANTGELFF. CDR3 nucleotide sequence: TGCAGCGCTGGTACTAGCGTGGCGAACACCGGGGAGCTGTTTTTT.

This clonotype was found once. A read error may account for a junction end that differs from germline. This chain connects TRBV5-4 to TRBJ2-1, with 13 positions matching TRBD2. The CDR3 totals 14 residues. Germline values: CDR1 SGHNT, CDR2 YYREEE (reference sequence). The CDR3 nucleotides read TGTGCCACCAGCTTGGGAGGACTAGCGGGAGAGCTGTTCTTC. Translating it yields CATSLGGLAGELFF.

The count of this clonotype is one. This chain connects TRBV4-3 to TRBJ2-5; no firm D call. Deletions cut 4 bases from V and 3 bases from J, with 9 bases between. This CDR3 spans 13 amino acids. Germline CDR1 reads LGHNA; CDR2 reads YSLEER. The CDR3 DNA is TGCGCCAGCAGCCTACGGTATGAAGAGACCCAGTACTTC. Encoded protein: CASSLRYEETQYF.

The rearrangement links TRBV6-1 to TRBJ1-2; 8 positions agree with TRBD1. V trimming: 5 bases; J trimming: 7 bases; junction bases outside the gene matches: 6. Germline assignment: CDR1 MNHNS and CDR2 SASEGT. The CDR3 contains 13 residues. The CDR3 is CASSRQGAGGYTF. CDR3 sequence (DNA): TGTGCCAGCAGTCGCCAGGGGGCCGGTGGCTACACCTTC.

Concerning this clonotype: One junction end does not reproduce the germline sequence, and a read error may be involved. The chain uses TRBV6-5 and TRBJ1-1; D remains ambiguous. This CDR3 contains 13 residues. Germline CDR1 reads MNHEY; CDR2 reads SVGAGI. The CDR3 is CVSSYSINTEAFF. In DNA form, the CDR3 reads TGTGTCAGCAGTTACTCAATAAACACTGAAGCTTTCTTT.

Of note for this clonotype: At one boundary the junction diverges from the germline segment, which might be a read error. This chain uses TRBV6-1 with TRBJ2-7; the D is unclear. Looked up from germline, CDR1 is MNHNS and CDR2 is SASEGT. This CDR3 has 16 residues. For the CDR3, the DNA is TGTGCCTGCAGTCACTGGATCGTTACCACCTTTCGGGAGCAGTACTTC. Protein sequence: CACSHWIVTTFREQYF.

The DNA of the CDR3 is TGTGCCAGCAGCCTAGCCGGGGCTGCGGGGAGCAGATATGAGCAGTTCTTC. This codes for CASSLAGAAGSRYEQFF. The chain has TRBV5-6 and TRBJ2-1; a possible D gene is TRBD2 (6 bases). Trimming cost V 4 bases and J 8 bases, with 25 bases left between them. Germline V gene lookup returns CDR1 SGHDT and CDR2 YYEEEE. The CDR3 extends over 17 amino acids.

The V gene is TRBV12-3 or TRBV12-4, the J gene TRBJ1-1; TRBD1 might be the D (6 bases). The CDR3 has 14 amino acids. The V and J ends lost 5 bases and 13 bases respectively, with 23 bases between them. CDR3: CASSRRRGPAESFF. In DNA, the CDR3 is TGTGCCAGCAGTAGACGTCGGGGGCCGGCTGAAAGTTTCTTT.

V is TRBV10-3 and J is TRBJ1-1; a weak D match, TRBD1 (6 bases). Germline assignment: CDR1 ENHRY and CDR2 SYGVKD. This CDR3 region has 14 residues. The V end was cut by 5 bases, the J end by 0 bases, with 10 bases between. The CDR3, as DNA: TGTGCCATCAGTAGACAGGCTCTGAACACTGAAGCTTTCTTT. It encodes CAISRQALNTEAFF.

In the case of this clonotype: At one of its ends the junction is not consistent with the germline gene, which may arise from a read error. The CDR3 nucleotides read TGTCCCATCAGTGGGTCTCCGCCCACTCACGGGACTGAAGCTTTCTTT. Amino acid sequence: CPISGSPPTHGTEAFF. The rearrangement joins TRBV10-3 to TRBJ1-1; D uncertain. CDR1 ENHRY and CDR2 SYGVKD come from the germline V gene. The CDR3 length is 16 residues.